This record covers a single T cell receptor beta chain. Its antigen is undetermined. The data were taken from a study of spatial heterogeneity in lung cancer. Turning to the study itself: Compared with alpha-chain sequences, beta-chain sequences were consistently detected in greater numbers. Findings of the study overall: Ubiquitous expanded tumor TCRs surfaced in blood more at resection than they did at follow-up.

Between the trimmed V and J ends, which lost 1 base and 0 bases, there was a span of 7 bases. The CDR3 length is 15 residues. CDR1 is SGHTA, CDR2 FQGNSA, per germline. Time point: sample taken at primary tumor resection. Patients with untreated early-stage non-small cell lung cancer, numbering roughly 69, were the donors. Sequencing was performed on whole RNA extracted from tumor and nontumor lung tissue, or from frozen PBMC, and the material was left unsorted. One entry per CDR3 protein results from TCRdb running MiXCR on the 5' RACE reads. The sample includes around 89,000 distinct CDR3 sequences, 9.5% to 15% seen only once; the top ten take roughly two fifths.

The sequencing here drew on PBMCs, taken at surgery. The receptor was isolated from a male donor with early-stage non-small cell lung cancer. The chain employs TRBV7-2 and TRBJ1-3, with D unclear. The CDR3 spells CASSLDPGSGNTIYF. The CDR3, as DNA: TGTGCCAGCAGCTTAGATCCAGGCTCTGGAAACACCATATATTTT.